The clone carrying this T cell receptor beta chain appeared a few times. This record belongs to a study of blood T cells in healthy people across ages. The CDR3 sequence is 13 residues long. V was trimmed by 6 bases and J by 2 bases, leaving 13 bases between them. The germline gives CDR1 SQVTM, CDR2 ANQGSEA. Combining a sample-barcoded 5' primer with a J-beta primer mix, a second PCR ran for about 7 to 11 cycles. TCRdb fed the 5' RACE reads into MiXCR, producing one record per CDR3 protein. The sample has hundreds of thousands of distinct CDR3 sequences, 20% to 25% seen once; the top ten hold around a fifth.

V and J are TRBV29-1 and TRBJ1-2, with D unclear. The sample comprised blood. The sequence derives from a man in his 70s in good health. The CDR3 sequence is CSVEAGSNYGYTF. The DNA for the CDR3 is TGCAGCGTCGAGGCCGGGAGCAACTATGGCTACACCTTC.